This TCR beta chain is from a study of blood T cell repertoires in COVID-19. As for the study in general: Sample material is recorded as cDNA or gDNA derived from T cells, B-cell-depleted T cells, or PBMCs.

Sequencing was performed with immunoSEQ multiplex PCR; in TCRdb, only in-frame clones are kept and a portion is missing. The top ten clones hold almost 1.5% of a sample with about 400,000 clones, about nine tenths of them seen once. This clone was seen a few times. CDR3 length: 15 residues. Trimming left V 0 bases short and J 4 bases short, with 9 bases between. In germline, CDR1 is LNHNV, CDR2 YYDKDF (reference sequence). The receptor comes from a woman aged 25 to 39 with active or convalescent COVID-19. The specimen sequenced was peripheral blood. The chain is built from TRBV15 and TRBJ1-4; a possible D gene is TRBD1 (5 bases). CDR3 region: CATSREGRGNEKLFF. The DNA for the CDR3 is TGTGCCACCAGCAGAGAGGGAAGGGGTAATGAAAAACTGTTTTTT.